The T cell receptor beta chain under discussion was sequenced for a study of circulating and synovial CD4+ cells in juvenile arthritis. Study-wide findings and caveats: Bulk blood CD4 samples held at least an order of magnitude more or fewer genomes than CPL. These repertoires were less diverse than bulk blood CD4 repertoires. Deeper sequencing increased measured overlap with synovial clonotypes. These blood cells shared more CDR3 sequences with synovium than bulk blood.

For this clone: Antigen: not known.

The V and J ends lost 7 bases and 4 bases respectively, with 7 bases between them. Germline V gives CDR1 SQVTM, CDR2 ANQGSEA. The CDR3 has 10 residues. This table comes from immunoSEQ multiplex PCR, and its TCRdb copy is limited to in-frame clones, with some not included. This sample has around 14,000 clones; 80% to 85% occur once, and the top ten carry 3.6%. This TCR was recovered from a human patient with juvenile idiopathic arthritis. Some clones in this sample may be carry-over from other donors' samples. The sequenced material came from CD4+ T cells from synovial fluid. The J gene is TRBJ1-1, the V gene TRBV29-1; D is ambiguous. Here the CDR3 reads CSAETTEAFF. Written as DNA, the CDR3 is TGCAGCGCGGAGACCACTGAAGCTTTCTTT.